This T cell receptor beta chain is drawn from a study of T cell responses to AZD1222 COVID-19 vaccine. As regards this clone: The antigen is undetermined.

Trimming left V 2 bases short and J 8 bases short, with 21 bases between. Per germline, CDR1 MDHEN and CDR2 SYDVKM. The CDR3 is made up of 16 amino acids. Produced via immunoSEQ multiplex PCR; TCRdb's table is partial and in-frame only. This sample has roughly 110,000 clones; roughly 90% occur once, and the top ten carry approximately 5%. Notes on the study in general: The peak T cell response came first, and repertoires were sampled only after it. Nearly half of unique spike-specific TCRs reportedly avoided B.1.351 and B.1.1.7 mutated regions. Baseline testing showed seropositivity in only 6 or 7 AZD1222 recipients. White British donors predominated, females outnumbered males, and clonal diversity was possibly underestimated.

The TCR sequence derives from an adult in good health. The chain has TRBV28 and TRBJ1-2; D is undetermined. This specimen consisted of peripheral blood, obtained on day 0 of AZD1222 vaccination. CDR3 sequence: CASSLKGITLKWGYTF. The CDR3 DNA follows: TGTGCCAGCAGTTTAAAAGGGATCACCCTCAAGTGGGGCTACACCTTC.